The 29 T cell receptor beta chains listed next were all sequenced from one sample in a study of beta chain features in type 1 diabetes. Study-level findings and limits: Moderate yet significant TCRB CDR3 shortening was seen in Type 1 diabetes patients in all four CD4+ subsets.

What was sequenced were expressed TCRB transcripts, since all of the isolated RNA had been reverse transcribed. Repertoires were generated with immunoSEQ multiplex PCR, while TCRdb's copy carries only in-frame clones and drops some. The data show some 660,000 clones, roughly 13% seen once. Their recognized antigens are unknown. The sequencing sample was made of naive CD4+ T cells from blood. These receptors originate from a man aged 18 to 35 with type 1 diabetes.

This clone showed up just a few times. The V call is TRBV5-1, the J call TRBJ2-4, with 8 positions matching TRBD1. The CDR3 covers 14 residues. With V trimmed by 4 bases and J by 8 bases, 8 bases remained unmatched. Per germline, CDR1 SGHRS and CDR2 YFSETQ. In DNA, the CDR3 is TGCGCCAGCAGCCAAGCCCAACAGGGGGACATTCAGTACTTC. This sequence encodes CASSQAQQGDIQYF.

V gene TRBV29-1 combines with J gene TRBJ2-7; 7 bases are shared with TRBD2. CDR3 size: 13 residues. J was trimmed by 7 bases and V by 3 bases; bases with no gene match: 9. CDR1 is SQVTM and CDR2 is ANQGSEA in the germline V gene. CDR3 in amino acids: CSVDVRGEGEQYF. The CDR3 bases are TGCAGCGTTGACGTAAGAGGGGAGGGAGAGCAGTACTTC.

Of note for this clone: The same CDR3 can be traced to other DNA sequences in this sample. The CDR3 nucleotides read TGCAGCGCCCGGACTAGCGGGAGTTACGAGCAGTACTTC. The encoded protein is CSARTSGSYEQYF. The chain employs TRBV29-1 and TRBJ2-7; 13 bases line up with TRBD2. This CDR3 is 13 amino acids long. The ends lost 7 bases at V and 4 bases at J; junction bases unmatched: 4. Germline loops: CDR1 SQVTM, CDR2 ANQGSEA.

The sample holds a few counts of this clone. At one end, the junction sequence differs from germline, possibly due to a read error. The V and J genes are TRBV7-7 and TRBJ2-7, with 9 bases matching TRBD1. CDR1 and CDR2 (germline): SSHAT, FNYEAQ (reference sequence). The CDR3 covers 15 residues. The CDR3 coding sequence is TGTGCTAGCAGCCGCCGAGGACAGGGGTTGTACGAGCAGTACTTC. Translated, it gives CASSRRGQGLYEQYF.

The genes are TRBV30 and TRBJ2-7; a possible D gene is TRBD1 (6 bases). This CDR3 has 15 amino acids. CDR1 is GTSNPN, CDR2 SVGIG, per germline (reference sequence). Trimming shortened V by 5 bases and J by 4 bases, and 21 bases separated the two germline ends. CDR3 sequence: CAWGDPRAGVYEQYF. The CDR3 DNA reads as TGTGCCTGGGGAGATCCCCGGGCAGGGGTGTACGAGCAGTACTTC. Looking up the rest from reference TRBV30 and TRBJ2-7 gives the full variable domain: SQTIHQWPATLVQPVGSPLSLECTVEGTSNPNLYWYRQAAGRGLQLLFYSVGIGQISSEVPQNLSASRPQDRQFILSSKKLLLSDSGFYLCAWGDPRAGVYEQYFGPGTRLTVT.

To note about this clone: A read error may produce the germline difference seen at one junction end. The chain has TRBV15 and TRBJ1-1; D might be TRBD1 (5 bases). The length of the CDR3 is 14 residues. Germline-derived CDR1 and CDR2 are LNHNV and YYDKDF (reference sequence). CDR3 nucleotides: TGTGCCACCAGAAGAGGTGGGGGGAACACTGAAGCTTTCTTT. This codes for CATRRGGGNTEAFF.

This clone was observed a handful of times. The V gene is TRBV30, the J gene TRBJ2-3; 7 nucleotides align to TRBD2. CDR3 length: 14 residues. Looked up from germline, CDR1 is GTSNPN and CDR2 is SVGIG (reference sequence). V shed 1 base, J shed 0 bases, and the junction held 1 base outside the gene matches. The CDR3 loop is CAWSGSGSTDTQYF. CDR3 bases: TGTGCCTGGAGTGGTAGCGGGAGCACAGATACGCAGTATTTT.

The V and J genes are TRBV30 and TRBJ1-1; 8 nucleotides align to TRBD1. Germline V gives CDR1 GTSNPN, CDR2 SVGIG (reference sequence). CDR3 length equals 13 residues. V shed 3 bases and J 0 bases; nucleotides not matched to a gene: 0. CDR3 coding DNA: TGTGCCTGGAGGGGACAGGTGAACACTGAAGCTTTCTTT. Translating it yields CAWRGQVNTEAFF.

This clone turned up a few times. CDR3 loop: CASSRERDEQFF. In nucleotides, the CDR3 is TGTGCCAGCAGCCGAGAGAGGGACGAGCAGTTCTTC. The V and J genes are TRBV5-4 and TRBJ2-1; D could derive from TRBD1 or TRBD2 (5 bases each). The CDR3 is 12 amino acids. Trimming shortened V by 4 bases and J by 10 bases, and 12 bases separated the two germline ends. Germline V lookup: CDR1 SGHNT, CDR2 YYREEE (reference sequence).

This clone was seen a few times. The chain carries TRBV30 and TRBJ2-2; D is perhaps TRBD2 (5 bases). Germline assignment: CDR1 GTSNPN and CDR2 SVGIG (reference sequence). With 2 bases removed from V and 3 bases from J, the gap between germline ends came to 10 bases. The CDR3 extends over 14 amino acids. CDR3 sequence reads: CAWSNVAYTGELFF. The CDR3 region has the DNA TGTGCCTGGAGTAACGTAGCGTACACCGGGGAGCTGTTTTTT.

J is TRBJ2-5 and V is TRBV28; 11 positions match TRBD2. V was pared by 6 bases and J by 2 bases, with 11 bases of the junction left unmatched. The germline V gene has CDR1 MDHEN and CDR2 SYDVKM. This CDR3 contains 17 residues. The CDR3 nucleotides read TGTGCCAGCAGCGAAGAGCGACTAGCGGGGTCTCAAGAGACCCAGTACTTC. This codes for CASSEERLAGSQETQYF.

This clone showed up just a few times. V usage is TRBV6-5 and J usage is TRBJ2-7; 9 bases fit TRBD2. Germline V gives CDR1 MNHEY, CDR2 SVGAGI. V was clipped by 4 bases and J by 4 bases; unmatched bases: 8. This CDR3 is 15 amino acids long. The CDR3 sequence: CASSSVASGAYEQYF. The CDR3 DNA sequence: TGTGCCAGCAGTTCCGTCGCTAGCGGGGCTTACGAGCAGTACTTC.

The rearrangement links TRBV2 to TRBJ1-1; TRBD1 matches at 10 bases. CDR3 length equals 14 residues. V trimming: 6 bases; J trimming: 4 bases; junction bases outside the gene matches: 5. CDR1 is SNHLY and CDR2 is FYNNEI in the germline V gene. The CDR3 nucleotides read TGTGCCAGCAGCCTGACAGGGGGCCTCACTGAAGCTTTCTTT. Protein product: CASSLTGGLTEAFF.

J is TRBJ2-3 and V is TRBV15; D gene ambiguous. The CDR3 totals 15 residues. V was clipped by 1 base and J by 0 bases, with 8 bases between them. CDR1 and CDR2 (germline): LNHNV, YYDKDF (reference sequence). CDR3 region: CATSRAATSTDTQYF. DNA of the CDR3: TGTGCCACCAGCAGAGCAGCCACTAGCACAGATACGCAGTATTTT.

In its sample, this clone was seen a few times. V is TRBV6-1 and J is TRBJ2-1; 10 nucleotides match TRBD1. The trim removed 6 bases at V and 8 bases at J, leaving 4 bases unmatched. The CDR3 consists of 13 residues. The germline gives CDR1 MNHNS, CDR2 SASEGT. The CDR3 bases are TGTGCCAGCAGCCTGACAGGGGGCCATGAGCAGTTCTTC. Protein: CASSLTGGHEQFF.

The gene calls are TRBV7-2 and TRBJ2-5; the match to TRBD2 covers 9 bases. The CDR3 totals 17 residues. Germline CDR1 and CDR2: SGHTA and FQGNSA. V trimming: 1 base; J trimming: 7 bases; junction bases outside the gene matches: 13. The CDR3, as DNA: TGTGCCAGCAGCTTAGAACGGAGCGGGGGGCCTTCGGGGACCCAGTACTTC. This gives the protein CASSLERSGGPSGTQYF. Variable domain in full (rest from reference TRBV7-2 and TRBJ2-5): GAGVSQSPSNKVTEKGKDVELRCDPISGHTALYWYRQSLGQGLEFLIYFQGNSAPDKSGLPSDRFSAERTGGSVSTLTIQRTQQEDSAVYLCASSLERSGGPSGTQYFGPGTRLLVL.

The CDR3 sequence is CAWSVPGYYGYTF. The CDR3 region has the DNA TGTGCCTGGAGTGTGCCCGGGTACTATGGCTACACCTTC. The chain uses TRBV30 and TRBJ1-2; D gene uncertain. Germline CDR1 reads GTSNPN; CDR2 reads SVGIG (reference sequence). The CDR3 covers 13 residues. V was pared by 0 bases and J by 3 bases, with 8 bases between.

CDR3 DNA sequence: TGCAGCGCTAGACAGGGTCCGAACACTGAAGCTTTCTTT. Its protein is CSARQGPNTEAFF. This chain links TRBV29-1 with TRBJ1-1; TRBD1 aligns across 7 bases. Per the germline V gene, CDR1 is SQVTM and CDR2 is ANQGSEA. This CDR3 has 13 residues. The junction had 6 bases not matched to a gene; V was cut back by 7 bases and J by 1 base. The variable domain in full, with the rest retrieved from reference TRBV29-1 and TRBJ1-1, is SAVISQKPSRDICQRGTSLTIQCQVDSQVTMMFWYRQQPGQSLTLIATANQGSEATYESGFVIDKFPISRPNLTFSTLTVSNMSPEDSSIYLCSARQGPNTEAFFGQGTRLTVV.

This clone occurred a few times. The chain employs TRBV29-1 and TRBJ1-2; D perhaps matches TRBD1 (5 bases). The CDR3 contains 11 residues. Trimming left V 6 bases short and J 5 bases short, with 10 bases between. The germline V gene encodes CDR1 SQVTM and CDR2 ANQGSEA. In DNA, the CDR3 is TGCAGCGTGCCGGGACCGTATGGCTACACCTTC. Amino acids: CSVPGPYGYTF.

A few counts support this clone. V gene TRBV15 combines with J gene TRBJ2-7; no reliable D call. CDR3 length: 13 residues. V was trimmed by 1 base and J by 12 bases, leaving 16 bases between them. CDR1 LNHNV and CDR2 YYDKDF come from the germline V gene (reference sequence). CDR3 in DNA: TGTGCCACCAGCAGAGCTTCCGCCTCCCGACTGTACTTC. Its translation is CATSRASASRLYF.

This clone was seen more than once but under ten times. This chain links TRBV6-5 with TRBJ1-5, with 7 bases that match TRBD1. V trimming: 0 bases; J trimming: 7 bases; junction bases outside the gene matches: 6. Germline V CDR1 and CDR2: MNHEY, SVGAGI. The CDR3 covers 15 residues. The CDR3 protein is CASSYSRAGGQPQHF. The DNA of the CDR3 is TGTGCCAGCAGTTACTCGAGGGCAGGGGGACAGCCCCAGCATTTT.

This clone was counted a few times. The chain employs TRBV9 and TRBJ1-1; perhaps TRBD1 as D (5 bases). CDR1 and CDR2 from the germline V gene are SGDLS and YYNGEE. Trimming took off 5 bases at V and 8 bases at J, with 19 bases between the two ends. CDR3 length: 14 amino acids. The CDR3 bases are TGTGCCAGCAGTTATGGGACTGATTCACCCGAAGCTTTCTTT. This gives the protein CASSYGTDSPEAFF.

The chain recombines TRBV7-2 with TRBJ1-6, with TRBD1 matching over 8 bases. The V and J ends lost 5 bases and 5 bases, in that order; junction bases with no gene match: 8. Germline V gives CDR1 SGHTA, CDR2 FQGNSA. This CDR3 spans 16 amino acids. CDR3 sequence: CASSPRRGQDNSPLHF. The CDR3 nucleotides are TGTGCCAGCAGCCCTAGAAGGGGACAGGATAATTCACCCCTCCACTTT.

The table lists this clone with a few counts. The chain recombines TRBV7-9 with TRBJ2-7, with D unresolved. The ends were cut back, 5 bases at V and 6 bases at J, with 8 bases in the middle. Germline V CDR1 and CDR2: SEHNR, FQNEAQ (reference sequence). The CDR3 totals 11 residues. As DNA, the CDR3 is TGTGCCAGCAGCCAACATAGCGAGCAGTACTTC. Protein product: CASSQHSEQYF.

The chain couples TRBV2 to TRBJ2-2; the D gene is possibly TRBD2 (5 bases). V lost 4 bases and J lost 5, with 8 bases in between. The CDR3 consists of 13 residues. The germline V gene has CDR1 SNHLY and CDR2 FYNNEI. The CDR3 bases are TGTGCCAGCAGTGTACGAGGGACCGGGGAGCTGTTTTTT. Protein product: CASSVRGTGELFF.

V usage is TRBV28 and J usage is TRBJ1-1; D perhaps matches TRBD1 (6 bases). V lost 4 bases and J 1 base, leaving 13 bases between the germline ends. The CDR3 is 15 amino acids. CDR1 is MDHEN, CDR2 SYDVKM, per germline. CDR3: CASSSPGVGNTEAFF. The CDR3 DNA is TGTGCCAGCAGTTCACCAGGGGTGGGGAACACTGAAGCTTTCTTT.

This clone showed up just a few times. The chain employs TRBV19 and TRBJ2-3; 8 bases map to TRBD1. Germline CDR1 and CDR2: LNHDA and SQIVND (reference sequence). The length of the CDR3 is 15 residues. V trimming: 6 bases; J trimming: 0 bases; junction bases outside the gene matches: 5. The CDR3, as DNA: TGTGCCAGTAGGGACAGGGTGGGAAGCACAGATACGCAGTATTTT. This gives the protein CASRDRVGSTDTQYF.

This clone was counted between two and nine times. The chain uses TRBV10-3 and TRBJ1-1; the match to TRBD1 covers 7 bases. The length of the CDR3 is 12 residues. The V and J ends lost 11 bases and 1 base, in that order; junction bases with no gene match: 4. Germline CDR1 is ENHRY and CDR2 is SYGVKD. In nucleotides, the CDR3 is TGTGCCGTTCGGACAGGGAACACTGAAGCTTTCTTT. Residues: CAVRTGNTEAFF.

This chain uses TRBV5-1 with TRBJ2-6; D gene uncertain. Trimming stripped 3 bases from V and 0 bases from J, with 13 bases between. There are 17 residues in the CDR3. In germline, CDR1 is SGHRS, CDR2 YFSETQ. CDR3: CASSSLILSSGANVLTF. CDR3 coding DNA: TGCGCCAGCAGCTCGCTGATTCTGAGCTCTGGGGCCAACGTCCTGACTTTC.